A selection of T cell receptor beta chains follows, all from one sample in a study of identical twins. TCRdb reprocessed the 5' RACE reads with MiXCR, giving one entry per CDR3 protein. The sample has hundreds of thousands of distinct CDR3 sequences, 15% to 20% seen once. These same data were also listed under a study on T cells expressing NK-cell markers.

Sequences were obtained from PBMCs. These receptors were obtained from a woman between 18 and 30 years old in good health. CDR3s include the opening cysteine and the closing phenylalanine or tryptophan. A D gene is named only where the DNA matches it firmly. Clone sizes are given selectively: once, few, many, or a class where the clone is expanded.

cdr3_aa: CASSFQGHEQFF; cdr3_nt: TGCGCCAGCAGCTTCCAGGGACATGAGCAGTTCTTC; d_call: -; v_call: TRBV5-1; clone_size: few; j_call: TRBJ2-1
cdr3_aa: CASSPWTAGANVLTF; cdr3_nt: TGTGCCAGCTCACCATGGACAGCCGGGGCCAACGTCCTGACTTTC; d_call: -; v_call: TRBV18; clone_size: few; j_call: TRBJ2-6
cdr3_aa: CASSLVSGTSGYEQYF; cdr3_nt: TGTGCCAGCAGTTTAGTTAGTGGGACTAGCGGCTACGAGCAGTACTTC; d_call: TRBD2; v_call: TRBV27; clone_size: few; j_call: TRBJ2-7
cdr3_aa: CASSLQGASYGYTF; cdr3_nt: TGTGCCAGCAGCTTGCAGGGGGCTAGTTATGGCTACACCTTC; d_call: TRBD1; v_call: TRBV5-6; clone_size: many; j_call: TRBJ1-2
cdr3_aa: CASSYTSGGPGELFF; cdr3_nt: TGTGCCAGCAGTTACACCAGCGGGGGCCCCGGGGAGCTGTTTTTT; d_call: TRBD2; v_call: TRBV6-2/TRBV6-3; clone_size: few; j_call: TRBJ2-2
cdr3_aa: CASSLIRGKDTQYF; cdr3_nt: TGTGCCAGCAGCTTAATCCGGGGCAAGGATACGCAGTATTTT; d_call: -; v_call: TRBV11-2; clone_size: -; j_call: TRBJ2-3
cdr3_aa: CSANKQGPTNYGYTF; cdr3_nt: TGCAGTGCTAATAAACAGGGCCCGACTAACTATGGCTACACCTTC; d_call: -; v_call: TRBV20-1; clone_size: few; j_call: TRBJ1-2
cdr3_aa: CASSLVVGRQTQYF; cdr3_nt: TGTGCCAGCAGCTTAGTAGTTGGGCGGCAGACCCAGTACTTC; d_call: -; v_call: TRBV7-2; clone_size: -; j_call: TRBJ2-5
cdr3_aa: CASSLEVAGIGQETQYF; cdr3_nt: TGTGCCAGCAGCCTTGAGGTCGCGGGGATCGGCCAAGAGACCCAGTACTTC; d_call: -; v_call: TRBV4-2; clone_size: -; j_call: TRBJ2-5
cdr3_aa: CSARTPTAGGETQYF; cdr3_nt: TGCAGTGCTAGGACACCGACCGCCGGGGGAGAGACCCAGTACTTC; d_call: -; v_call: TRBV20-1; clone_size: few; j_call: TRBJ2-5
cdr3_aa: CASSAHRGPRRKPSEKLFF; cdr3_nt: TGTGCCAGCAGTGCTCACAGGGGGCCGCGGCGGAAACCTTCTGAAAAACTGTTTTTT; d_call: TRBD1; v_call: TRBV27; clone_size: -; j_call: TRBJ1-4
cdr3_aa: CASSLVVGFEQFF; cdr3_nt: TGTGCCAGCAGCTTGGTTGTAGGCTTTGAGCAGTTCTTC; d_call: -; v_call: TRBV5-5; clone_size: -; j_call: TRBJ2-1
cdr3_aa: CATSRAVNTEAFF; cdr3_nt: TGTGCCACCAGCAGGGCCGTGAACACTGAAGCTTTCTTT; d_call: -; v_call: TRBV15; clone_size: -; j_call: TRBJ1-1
cdr3_aa: CSASWTAGSYEQYF; cdr3_nt: TGCAGTGCTAGCTGGACAGCAGGGTCATACGAGCAGTACTTC; d_call: -; v_call: TRBV20-1; clone_size: -; j_call: TRBJ2-7
cdr3_aa: CASSLGGFGQPQHF; cdr3_nt: TGTGCCAGCAGTTTAGGGGGTTTTGGCCAGCCCCAGCATTTT; d_call: -; v_call: TRBV27; clone_size: few; j_call: TRBJ1-5
cdr3_aa: CSVDRQGVTEAFF; cdr3_nt: TGCAGCGTTGATCGGCAGGGGGTCACTGAAGCTTTCTTT; d_call: TRBD1; v_call: TRBV29-1; clone_size: -; j_call: TRBJ1-1
cdr3_aa: CASSAPGTDTQYF; cdr3_nt: TGTGCCAGCAGTGCCCCGGGGACAGATACGCAGTATTTT; d_call: -; v_call: TRBV6-1; clone_size: few; j_call: TRBJ2-3
cdr3_aa: CASSGWGSWELFF; cdr3_nt: TGTGCCAGCAGCGGATGGGGATCTTGGGAGCTGTTTTTT; d_call: -; v_call: TRBV6-1; clone_size: -; j_call: TRBJ2-2
cdr3_aa: CASSFTDTGYEQYF; cdr3_nt: TGCGCCAGCAGCTTCACGGACACGGGGTACGAGCAGTACTTC; d_call: -; v_call: TRBV5-1; clone_size: few; j_call: TRBJ2-7
cdr3_aa: CASSRSNNEQYF; cdr3_nt: TGTGCCAGCAGCCGAAGTAACAACGAGCAGTACTTC; d_call: -; v_call: TRBV5-5; clone_size: -; j_call: TRBJ2-7
cdr3_aa: CAIAGETDTQYF; cdr3_nt: TGTGCCATAGCGGGGGAAACAGATACGCAGTATTTT; d_call: TRBD2; v_call: TRBV10-3; clone_size: -; j_call: TRBJ2-3
cdr3_aa: CASSLRDSNEQFF; cdr3_nt: TGTGCCAGCAGCCTCCGGGACAGCAATGAGCAGTTCTTC; d_call: TRBD1; v_call: TRBV11-1; clone_size: -; j_call: TRBJ2-1
cdr3_aa: CASSLGPDYEQYF; cdr3_nt: TGTGCCAGCAGCTTAGGTCCGGATTACGAGCAGTACTTC; d_call: -; v_call: TRBV5-1; clone_size: many; j_call: TRBJ2-7
cdr3_aa: CASSELAGDTGELFF; cdr3_nt: TGTGCCAGCAGTGAACTAGCGGGAGACACCGGGGAGCTGTTTTTT; d_call: TRBD2; v_call: TRBV6-1; clone_size: many; j_call: TRBJ2-2
cdr3_aa: CSAQRPYRDGDTGELFF; cdr3_nt: TGCAGTGCCCAACGGCCTTATCGGGATGGGGACACCGGGGAGCTGTTTTTT; d_call: -; v_call: TRBV20-1; clone_size: few; j_call: TRBJ2-2
cdr3_aa: CASSTTRTAQETQYF; cdr3_nt: TGTGCCAGCAGTACGACCAGGACAGCCCAAGAGACCCAGTACTTC; d_call: -; v_call: TRBV6-2/TRBV6-3; clone_size: few; j_call: TRBJ2-5
cdr3_aa: CASSPRRGSEQYF; cdr3_nt: TGTGCCAGCAGTCCACGACGGGGGAGCGAGCAGTACTTC; d_call: -; v_call: TRBV27; clone_size: -; j_call: TRBJ2-7
cdr3_aa: CASSLWPDTEAFF; cdr3_nt: TGTGCCAGCAGTTTATGGCCAGACACTGAAGCTTTCTTT; d_call: -; v_call: TRBV27; clone_size: few; j_call: TRBJ1-1
cdr3_aa: CRIAGRLSGSSYNEQFF; cdr3_nt: TGCAGGATTGCTGGACGTCTGTCGGGAAGCTCCTACAATGAGCAGTTCTTC; d_call: -; v_call: TRBV20-1; clone_size: few; j_call: TRBJ2-1
cdr3_aa: CSAVGLAVNLQETQYF; cdr3_nt: TGCAGTGCTGTAGGACTAGCGGTGAACTTACAAGAGACCCAGTACTTC; d_call: TRBD2; v_call: TRBV20-1; clone_size: few; j_call: TRBJ2-5
cdr3_aa: CASSQVSHFGLDEKLFF; cdr3_nt: TGTGCCAGCAGCCAAGTTTCGCATTTCGGCTTGGATGAAAAACTGTTTTTT; d_call: -; v_call: TRBV3-1; clone_size: -; j_call: TRBJ1-4
cdr3_aa: CASSSSGTGEQFF; cdr3_nt: TGTGCCAGCAGCTCTAGCGGGACCGGTGAGCAGTTCTTC; d_call: TRBD2; v_call: TRBV12-3/TRBV12-4; clone_size: -; j_call: TRBJ2-1
cdr3_aa: CASSPRWGSQAHNEQFF; cdr3_nt: TGCGCCAGCAGCCCCAGGTGGGGGAGCCAGGCGCACAATGAGCAGTTCTTC; d_call: -; v_call: TRBV5-1; clone_size: many; j_call: TRBJ2-1